One and the same sample provided the 25 T cell receptor beta chains below, sequenced in a study of T cells in Graves' hyperthyroidism and ophthalmopathy. Researchers amplified the TCR beta CDR3 regions from RNA transcripts. HTBI primers were used for first-round RT-PCR of the TCR CDR3. In TCRdb, the multiplex PCR reads were re-called with MiXCR into one record per CDR3 protein. The sample carries roughly 510,000 distinct CDR3 sequences, more than 20% recorded once. Sequenced material: blood. The receptors here all came from a man aged 18 to 30 with Graves' hyperthyroidism.

With respect to this clonotype: A read error may produce the germline difference seen at one junction end. The rearrangement uses TRBV14 and TRBJ1-5, with a weak D call TRBD1 (6 bases). There are 13 residues in the CDR3. Germline values: CDR1 SGHDN, CDR2 FVKESK. CDR3: CASSQELGQPEHF. In DNA, the CDR3 is TGTGCCAGCAGCCAAGAATTAGGACAGCCCGAGCATTTT.

This clonotype was seen many times. The chain links TRBV6-5 to TRBJ2-2; either TRBD1 or TRBD2 may fit D (5 bases each). Deletions cut 2 bases from V and 7 bases from J, with 11 bases between. The CDR3 extends over 14 amino acids. The germline gives CDR1 MNHEY, CDR2 SVGAGI. CDR3 region: CASSYRDGVGELFF. CDR3 coding DNA: TGTGCCAGCAGTTACCGGGACGGTGTCGGGGAGCTGTTTTTT.

The rearrangement uses TRBV9 and TRBJ2-5, with D possibly TRBD2 on 6 matching bases. The CDR3 contains 14 residues. V was cut by 0 bases and J by 5 bases, with 11 bases left in between. CDR1 and CDR2 (germline): SGDLS, YYNGEE. CDR3 region: CASSVAGGVETQYF. CDR3 bases: TGTGCCAGCAGCGTAGCCGGGGGAGTTGAGACCCAGTACTTC.

This clonotype was seen a handful of times. This chain connects TRBV6-1 to TRBJ1-6; 8 bases map to TRBD1. CDR3 length equals 14 residues. The J segment lost 7 bases and the V segment lost 6 bases, leaving 5 bases of the junction unmatched. In germline, CDR1 is MNHNS, CDR2 SASEGT. This chain's CDR3 is CASRQTGENSPLHF. The CDR3 DNA follows: TGTGCCAGCAGACAGACAGGGGAGAATTCACCCCTCCACTTT.

The chain links TRBV19 to TRBJ1-2; D not resolved. V was clipped by 10 bases and J by 1 base, with 13 bases between them. The V gene's germline CDR1 is LNHDA and CDR2 SQIVND (reference sequence). This CDR3 has 13 amino acids. CDR3 nucleotide sequence: TGTGCCAAATTCTCAATGGGTAACTATGGCTACACCTTC. Residues: CAKFSMGNYGYTF.

This clonotype came up many times. The chain joins TRBV11-2 to TRBJ1-1, with D unclear. CDR3 length: 14 amino acids. CDR1 and CDR2 from the germline V gene are SGHAT and FQNNGV. Trimming took 5 bases from V and 1 from J, leaving 11 bases between them. CDR3 bases: TGTGCCAGCAGCCCGAGGGCTCGGAACACTGAAGCTTTCTTT. This translates into CASSPRARNTEAFF.

The chain employs TRBV7-2 and TRBJ2-5; D is uncertain. Germline assignment: CDR1 SGHTA and CDR2 FQGNSA. Trimming left V 5 bases short and J 5 bases short, with 12 bases between. The CDR3 is made up of 13 amino acids. The CDR3 loop is CASSKGQRETQYF. CDR3 DNA: TGTGCCAGCAGCAAAGGTCAGAGGGAGACCCAGTACTTC.

The CDR3 reads CASSVKQFQETQYF. The CDR3 DNA sequence: TGTGCCAGCAGTGTTAAGCAGTTTCAAGAGACCCAGTACTTC. The gene calls are TRBV6-1 and TRBJ2-5; no reliable D call. V was pared by 4 bases and J by 2 bases, with 11 bases between. Germline CDR1 MNHNS, CDR2 SASEGT. The CDR3 spans 14 residues.

This clonotype has a handful of counts. This rearrangement joins TRBV7-9 to TRBJ1-3, with no clear D. Deletions cut 5 bases from V and 0 bases from J, with 8 bases between. The germline gives CDR1 SEHNR, CDR2 FQNEAQ (reference sequence). CDR3 size: 14 residues. CDR3 sequence (DNA): TGTGCCAGCAGCCACGTCCGCTCTGGAAACACCATATATTTT. Its translation is CASSHVRSGNTIYF.

The V and J genes are TRBV3-1 and TRBJ2-7; 10 nucleotides align to TRBD1. CDR3 length: 16 amino acids. In germline, CDR1 is LGHDT, CDR2 YNNKEL (reference sequence). The V segment lost 2 bases and the J segment 2 bases; nucleotides outside the gene matches: 6. The CDR3 is CASSQNSGTGAYEQYF. CDR3 coding DNA: TGTGCCAGCAGCCAAAACTCTGGGACAGGGGCCTACGAGCAGTACTTC.

This clonotype was recorded many times. V and J are TRBV19 and TRBJ2-7, with D possibly being TRBD2 (5 bases). Germline CDR1 reads LNHDA; CDR2 reads SQIVND (reference sequence). The CDR3 contains 14 residues. V was clipped by 6 bases and J by 3 bases, with 15 bases between them. This CDR3 reads CASSQTHGVYEQYF. For the CDR3, the DNA is TGTGCCAGTAGCCAAACCCACGGGGTCTACGAGCAGTACTTC.

This clonotype was seen many times. V and J are TRBV6-5 and TRBJ1-1, with TRBD1 as a possible D gene (5 bases). The germline CDR1 and CDR2 sequences are MNHEY and SVGAGI. This CDR3 is 14 amino acids long. Deletions cut 4 bases from V and 3 bases from J, with 12 bases between. CDR3 residues: CASSLGARYTEAFF. CDR3 coding DNA: TGTGCCAGCAGTTTAGGGGCCAGGTACACTGAAGCTTTCTTT.

This clonotype has ten or more counts. The J gene is TRBJ1-1, the V gene TRBV19; D possibly corresponds to TRBD1 (5 bases). Germline lookup yields CDR1 LNHDA and CDR2 SQIVND (reference sequence). V was clipped by 9 bases and J by 4 bases, with 15 bases between them. The CDR3 contains 13 residues. CDR3: CARETTGTTEAFF. DNA for the CDR3: TGTGCCAGGGAGACAACTGGGACCACTGAAGCTTTCTTT.

This clonotype has ten or more counts. CDR3 sequence reads: CASSAGLNTGELFF. CDR3 nucleotide sequence: TGTGCCAGCAGCGCGGGCCTAAACACCGGGGAGCTGTTTTTT. The chain couples TRBV9 to TRBJ2-2; D call uncertain. The germline V gene encodes CDR1 SGDLS and CDR2 YYNGEE. Trimming removed 3 bases from V and 2 bases from J, with 8 bases in between. The CDR3 sequence is 14 residues long.

This clonotype was recorded a few times. This rearrangement joins TRBV24-1 to TRBJ2-2; D is unclear. CDR3 size: 12 residues. Germline CDR1 KGHDR, CDR2 SFDVKD. The germline V and J ends were trimmed by 1 base and 6 bases, with 2 bases remaining between them. CDR3 in amino acids: CATSDFAGELFF. In DNA form, the CDR3 reads TGTGCCACCAGTGATTTTGCCGGGGAGCTGTTTTTT.

V and J are TRBV6-1 and TRBJ2-7, with 9 bases matching TRBD1. Looked up from germline, CDR1 is MNHNS and CDR2 is SASEGT. The V and J ends lost 4 bases and 4 bases, in that order; junction bases with no gene match: 5. The CDR3 is made up of 14 amino acids. The CDR3 region is CASSVRTGEYEQYF. For the CDR3, the DNA is TGTGCCAGCAGTGTAAGGACAGGGGAGTACGAGCAGTACTTC.

This clonotype was seen at least ten times. This chain links TRBV29-1 with TRBJ1-1, with 8 positions matching TRBD1. After removal of 4 bases from V and 5 bases from J, the junction contained 6 bases not matched to a gene. CDR1 and CDR2 from the germline V gene are SQVTM and ANQGSEA. The CDR3 has 13 amino acids. The CDR3 region has the DNA TGCAGCGTTGGAACAGGGGGTGGGACTGAAGCTTTCTTT. Translated, it gives CSVGTGGGTEAFF.

This clonotype was seen ten or more times. The chain has TRBV29-1 and TRBJ2-7; tentative D call: TRBD1 (6 bases). With 4 bases removed from V and 3 bases from J, the gap between germline ends came to 13 bases. This CDR3 is 13 amino acids long. From germline, CDR1 is SQVTM and CDR2 ANQGSEA. This CDR3 is CSVGGRGVYEQYF. The CDR3 DNA reads as TGCAGCGTTGGGGGCAGGGGAGTCTACGAGCAGTACTTC.

Many counts were recorded for this clonotype. The chain couples TRBV7-8 to TRBJ1-1; D might be TRBD1 (5 bases). V dropped 4 bases and J dropped 4 bases, with 13 bases sitting between them. Germline V gene data show CDR1 as SGHVS and CDR2 as FQNEAQ. CDR3 length: 14 amino acids. CDR3 amino acids: CASSSSGTGTEAFF. DNA of the CDR3: TGTGCCAGCAGCTCGTCCGGGACGGGCACTGAAGCTTTCTTT.

In this sample, this clonotype turned up many times. V is TRBV5-4 and J is TRBJ1-2; no definite D call. Germline-derived CDR1 and CDR2 are SGHNT and YYREEE (reference sequence). V was pared by 0 bases and J by 4 bases, with 13 bases between. The CDR3 is 15 residues long. The CDR3 here is CASSLDSARSYGYTF. CDR3 DNA: TGTGCCAGCAGCTTGGATTCGGCTAGGAGCTATGGCTACACCTTC.

The V and J genes are TRBV12-3 or TRBV12-4 and TRBJ2-7; a possible D gene is TRBD1 (6 bases). V was pared by 5 bases and J by 0 bases, with 11 bases between. The CDR3 consists of 14 residues. CDR3 region: CASSEGHRSYEQYF. In nucleotides, the CDR3 is TGTGCCAGCAGTGAGGGACACCGCTCCTACGAGCAGTACTTC.

The V call is TRBV6-1, the J call TRBJ1-5; weak D call: TRBD1 (5 bases). CDR3 length equals 17 residues. V was clipped by 3 bases and J by 0 bases, with 15 bases between them. Germline V lookup: CDR1 MNHNS, CDR2 SASEGT. CDR3 nucleotides: TGTGCCAGCAGTGAGACAGACTTAATGTATAGCAATCAGCCCCAGCATTTT. It specifies CASSETDLMYSNQPQHF.

The chain links TRBV29-1 to TRBJ1-2; D gene uncertain. V shed 1 base and J shed 4 bases, with 16 bases lying between them. Germline lookup yields CDR1 SQVTM and CDR2 ANQGSEA. The CDR3 spans 15 residues. The CDR3 nucleotides read TGCAGCGTTGAAGCCTCCGAGCCCCCCCTCTATGGCTACACCTTC. Its translation is CSVEASEPPLYGYTF. The whole variable domain, filled in from reference TRBV29-1 and TRBJ1-2, reads SAVISQKPSRDICQRGTSLTIQCQVDSQVTMMFWYRQQPGQSLTLIATANQGSEATYESGFVIDKFPISRPNLTFSTLTVSNMSPEDSSIYLCSVEASEPPLYGYTFGSGTRLTVV.

This clonotype was counted ten times or more. The rearrangement uses TRBV18 and TRBJ2-7; the D gene is possibly TRBD1 (6 bases). Deletions cut 4 bases from V and 5 bases from J, with 15 bases between. CDR1 KGHSH and CDR2 LQKENI come from the germline V gene. The CDR3 extends over 14 amino acids. This chain's CDR3 is CASSRERGIDEQYF. In DNA, the CDR3 is TGTGCCAGCTCACGGGAGAGGGGGATAGACGAGCAGTACTTC.

The chain joins TRBV27 to TRBJ2-5, with D possibly being TRBD2 (6 bases). The CDR3 has 14 residues. Trimming took off 5 bases at V and 4 bases at J, with 14 bases between the two ends. Germline V gene data show CDR1 as MNHEY and CDR2 as SMNVEV (reference sequence). CDR3 sequence (DNA): TGTGCCAGCAGTCCGGGACTTTTAAGAGAGACCCAGTACTTC. Its translation: CASSPGLLRETQYF.